Described below is a single TCR beta chain sequence and its context. Time point meaning: after neoadjuvant nivolumab, at surgical resection. The CDR3 contains 16 residues. Germline V CDR1 and CDR2: SEHNR, FQNEAQ (reference sequence). V shed 4 bases and J 5 bases; nucleotides not matched to a gene: 8. Assay: immunoSEQ multiplex PCR; the TCRdb copy retains only in-frame clones and omits some. Of some 15,000 clones in the sample, 70% to 75% are singletons; the top ten hold less than 2.5%. This entry belongs to a study of neoadjuvant anti-PD-1 for oral cavity cancer. Overall study: Patients without progression got a fourth dose around day 43.

The source material was PBMCs, sampled after nivolumab (anti-PD-1) treatment. This chain connects TRBV7-9 to TRBJ2-3; 11 positions agree with TRBD2. The sequence was obtained from a person between 40 and 80 years old with oral cavity squamous cell carcinoma. This chain's CDR3 is CASSSLSGGAGDTQYF. The CDR3 region has the DNA TGTGCCAGCAGCTCCCTTAGCGGGGGGGCCGGAGATACGCAGTATTTT.